This TCR beta chain came from a study of T cells after yellow fever vaccination. TCRdb fed the 5' RACE reads into MiXCR, producing one record per CDR3 protein. This table holds over 300,000 distinct CDR3 sequences, roughly 4% found once. This CDR3 comprises 13 residues. The V gene's germline CDR1 is DFQATT and CDR2 SNEGSKA (reference sequence). V shed 5 bases and J shed 2 bases, with 12 bases lying between them. V and J are TRBV20-1 and TRBJ2-5, with a possible D match to TRBD2 (6 bases). Material: PBMCs, obtained 5 days after the yellow fever booster vaccination. The source is a man aged 18-30 years who received the YFV17D yellow fever vaccine. CDR3 sequence reads: CSAPGLLQETQYF. CDR3 coding DNA: TGCAGTGCTCCCGGACTACTTCAAGAGACCCAGTACTTC.